This T cell receptor (beta chain) stems from a study of blood T cells in healthy people across ages. Alongside a J-beta primer mix, a sample-barcoded 5' primer served in a second PCR lasting about 7 to 12 cycles. Each cDNA molecule was tagged by a template-switch adaptor with 12 random nucleotides. Each sample provided no less than 2.5 million CDR3-containing paired-end reads. Via MiXCR, TCRdb re-called the 5' RACE reads, giving one row per CDR3 protein. Altogether roughly 1.5 million distinct CDR3 sequences are present, about 42% being singletons, with the ten largest covering 4%. Germline V CDR1 and CDR2: MNHEY, SVGEGT. With 5 bases removed from V and 1 base from J, the gap between germline ends came to 14 bases. The length of the CDR3 is 15 residues.

The chain combines TRBV6-2 or TRBV6-3 with TRBJ1-1, with D maybe TRBD1 (5 bases). Sequenced: blood. This TCR derives from a woman younger than 30 in good health. The CDR3 reads CASSARREKNTEAFF. The CDR3 DNA sequence: TGTGCCAGCAGTGCCCGCAGGGAAAAGAACACTGAAGCTTTCTTT.